The table lists the clone carrying this T cell receptor beta chain with a few counts. The sample comes from a study of human T cells and chemical hapten exposure. Background on the study: Scalp application of diphenylcyclopropenone was performed weekly in patients across the entire roughly 23-week study. Minor volume differences among pooled libraries chiefly drove per-sample TCR yield variation.

Described time point: patch test 1, 2 weeks after DPC sensitization. As to treatment: therapeutic diphenylcyclopropenone sensitization with weekly scalp DPC. Unique molecular identifiers were linked by the library to individual cDNA molecules. Each CDR3 protein gets one entry after TCRdb re-called the RACE reads with MiXCR. The table includes about 110,000 distinct CDR3 sequences, approximately 10% detected once. Germline V CDR1 and CDR2: SGHTA, FQGNSA. Deletions cut 4 bases from V and 8 bases from J, with 14 bases between. This CDR3 contains 14 residues. This sample comprised whole blood, obtained in connection with sensitization to the hapten diphenylcyclopropenone (DPC). V gene TRBV7-2 combines with J gene TRBJ2-2; maybe TRBD2 (6 bases). This TCR was recovered from a woman aged 40 to 50 with alopecia areata. Some clones in this sample may be carry-over from other donors' samples. For the CDR3, the DNA is TGTGCCAGCAGCTCCCGGTCGGGAGCTGGGGAGCTGTTTTTT. Its protein is CASSSRSGAGELFF.